This TCR beta chain emerged from a study of blood T cell repertoires in COVID-19. The overall study: The United States, Italy and Spain provided the acute and convalescent COVID-19 samples. In each case, the material was cDNA or gDNA derived from T cells, B-cell-depleted T cells, or PBMCs.

V was clipped by 1 base and J by 9 bases, with 16 bases between them. The CDR3 loop spans 15 amino acids. Germline loops: CDR1 SGHDN, CDR2 FVKESK. The authors' processing: From reference gene primer amplification, estimates of nucleated cell counts were derived. The data were produced by immunoSEQ multiplex PCR, yet TCRdb's version contains in-frame clones alone and is incomplete. Clone size and V and J calls were adopted from that table, with D and trimming inferred from the DNA. Of over 70,000 clones listed, around 87% were seen once; the top ten hold roughly 1.2%. The material sequenced was peripheral blood. The sequence was obtained from a human donor in a cohort sampled during active COVID-19. The rearrangement links TRBV14 to TRBJ2-4; tentatively, D is TRBD2 (6 bases). CDR3 amino acids: CASSQGGGAGSIQYF. The CDR3 DNA sequence: TGTGCCAGCAGCCAAGGAGGAGGGGCGGGGAGCATTCAGTACTTC.